This T cell receptor (beta chain) was recorded in a study of response to subunit inactivated influenza vaccine. In its sample, this clonotype was seen a few times. The CDR3 is made up of 13 amino acids. From germline, CDR1 is KGHDR and CDR2 SFDVKD. V was cut by 0 bases and J by 7 bases, with 6 bases left in between. A single record per CDR3 protein comes from TCRdb applying MiXCR to the RT-PCR reads. The sample has about 620,000 distinct CDR3 sequences; over 9% are singletons. These records were also assigned to another study, of T cells expressing NK-cell markers. That paper notes: With UMIs, 5'RACE template switching was used to make TCR beta cDNA.

This sequence was found in a man aged 45-65 years who received an inactivated influenza vaccine. The chain recombines TRBV24-1 with TRBJ1-5; no clear D. Sequenced here: PBMCs from blood, sampled on the day of vaccination. The CDR3 reads CATSDLLGQPQHF. The CDR3 DNA reads as TGTGCCACCAGTGATTTGCTGGGACAGCCCCAGCATTTT.